Presented here are 21 T cell receptor beta chains from one specimen sequenced in a study of shared clonotypes between healthy human individuals. Only in-frame clones appear in the TCRdb table, and some are missing; sequencing was by immunoSEQ multiplex PCR. The data hold millions of clones, with more than 85% observed a single time. Naive CD8 isolation took CD45RO-negative cells positively selected for CCR7 and excluded terminally differentiated effector memory CD45RA+ cells. The sequencing sample was made of naive CD8+ T cells from PBMCs. All receptors derive from a man between 18 and 35 years old in good health. Some clones in this sample may be carry-over from other donors' samples.

This sequence joins TRBV6-5 and TRBJ2-1; D is undetermined. The germline V and J ends were trimmed by 5 bases and 8 bases, with 16 bases remaining between them. The CDR3 is 14 amino acids. Germline V gene lookup returns CDR1 MNHEY and CDR2 SVGAGI. For the CDR3, the DNA is TGTGCCAGCAGTGCGGACCCCTTCCGGGATGAGCAGTTCTTC. Translation: CASSADPFRDEQFF.

The rearrangement uses TRBV6-5 and TRBJ2-7; D is perhaps TRBD1 or TRBD2 (5 bases each). CDR1 and CDR2 from the germline V gene are MNHEY and SVGAGI. The germline V and J ends were trimmed by 5 bases and 4 bases, with 18 bases remaining between them. This CDR3 is 15 amino acids long. The CDR3 DNA sequence: TGTGCCAGCAGTCAGGGACGGGGCGACTTTTACGAGCAGTACTTC. Translated, it gives CASSQGRGDFYEQYF.

Regarding this clone: The germline gene is not matched at one end of the junction; a read error may be the cause. The chain recombines TRBV6-5 with TRBJ1-5, with 8 bases matching TRBD1. In germline, CDR1 is MNHEY, CDR2 SVGAGI. This CDR3 is built from 15 residues. CDR3 bases: TGTGTCAGCAGACCCGACAGGGGATCGAATCAGCCCCAGCATTTT. Protein product: CVSRPDRGSNQPQHF.

This chain joins TRBV7-9 and TRBJ1-2, with a possible D match to TRBD1 (5 bases). CDR3 length equals 18 residues. The V gene lost 4 bases and the J gene lost 6 bases, with 27 bases spanning the gap. The V gene's germline CDR1 is SEHNR and CDR2 FQNEAQ (reference sequence). The CDR3 DNA is TGTGCCAGCAGCTCCCGTCCTAGCGGGACCCCTAGAGTCGATGGCTACACCTTC. Translation: CASSSRPSGTPRVDGYTF.

This sequence joins TRBV4-2 and TRBJ2-1; TRBD1 matches at 8 bases. The CDR3 spans 16 residues. Germline CDR1 LGHNA, CDR2 YNFKEQ. V shed 4 bases and J 6 bases; nucleotides not matched to a gene: 11. The CDR3 sequence is CASSPEDREVFNEQFF. The CDR3 nucleotides are TGTGCCAGCAGCCCCGAGGACAGGGAGGTTTTCAATGAGCAGTTCTTC.

The chain is built from TRBV4-3 and TRBJ1-2; D not resolved. The CDR3 is made up of 15 amino acids. Germline CDR1 reads LGHNA; CDR2 reads YSLEER. Deletions cut 1 base from V and 7 bases from J, with 16 bases between. CDR3 loop: CASSQAGDGLFGYTF. For the CDR3, the DNA is TGCGCCAGCAGCCAAGCTGGCGACGGACTTTTTGGCTACACCTTC.

The DNA of the CDR3 is TGTGCCAGCAGCCTAGGGGGGTTGGATGGCTACACCTTC. This encodes CASSLGGLDGYTF. This rearrangement joins TRBV14 to TRBJ1-2, with a weak D call TRBD1 (6 bases). This CDR3 spans 13 amino acids. Trimming removed 4 bases from V and 6 bases from J, with 12 bases in between. Germline CDR1 SGHDN, CDR2 FVKESK.

The rearrangement joins TRBV28 to TRBJ2-1; unclear D gene. The CDR3 loop spans 12 amino acids. Deletions cut 6 bases from V and 9 bases from J, with 12 bases between. Germline loops: CDR1 MDHEN, CDR2 SYDVKM. CDR3: CASSRLWVEQFF. The CDR3 DNA is TGTGCCAGCAGCAGACTGTGGGTTGAGCAGTTCTTC.

Only one count was recorded for this clone. This sequence joins TRBV14 and TRBJ2-1; 9 bases fit TRBD2. Germline loops: CDR1 SGHDN, CDR2 FVKESK. The CDR3 contains 18 residues. V was pared by 0 bases and J by 2 bases, with 8 bases of the junction left unmatched. Here the CDR3 reads CASSQEKLAGSTYNEQFF. The CDR3 nucleotides read TGTGCCAGCAGCCAAGAAAAACTAGCGGGCTCAACCTACAATGAGCAGTTCTTC.

This sequence joins TRBV9 and TRBJ2-3; 7 bases are a match to TRBD2. Germline V gene data show CDR1 as SGDLS and CDR2 as YYNGEE. Trimming at V came to 2 bases and at J to 4 bases, leaving 10 bases not matched to a gene. The CDR3 is 16 residues long. CDR3 bases: TGTGCCAGCAGCGTTTGGGGCGGGAGCGGGGCAGATACGCAGTATTTT. It yields the protein CASSVWGGSGADTQYF.

The chain links TRBV11-2 to TRBJ1-2; D is unresolved. This CDR3 comprises 17 residues. Trimming cost V 2 bases and J 0 bases, with 16 bases left between them. Germline-derived CDR1 and CDR2 are SGHAT and FQNNGV. CDR3 sequence reads: CASSLFSARVANYGYTF. The CDR3 region has the DNA TGTGCCAGCAGCTTATTCAGCGCTCGAGTAGCTAACTATGGCTACACCTTC. Using reference TRBV11-2 and TRBJ1-2 for the parts outside the CDR3, the full variable domain is EAGVAQSPRYKIIEKRQSVAFWCNPISGHATLYWYQQILGQGPKLLIQFQNNGVVDDSQLPKDRFSAERLKGVDSTLKIQPAKLEDSAVYLCASSLFSARVANYGYTFGSGTRLTVV.

This sequence joins TRBV27 and TRBJ2-1; 12 bases agree with TRBD2. Germline trimming cut 4 bases from V and 6 bases from J; bases unmatched to any gene: 10. This CDR3 comprises 17 residues. Germline CDR1 is MNHEY and CDR2 is SMNVEV (reference sequence). CDR3 nucleotide sequence: TGTGCCAGCAGTTACCTCCTAGCGGGAGGGCCCGGCAATGAGCAGTTCTTC. As protein: CASSYLLAGGPGNEQFF.

CDR3 sequence: CASSSQPSSYNEQFF. CDR3 in DNA: TGTGCCAGCAGTTCCCAACCAAGCTCCTACAATGAGCAGTTCTTC. The J gene is TRBJ2-1, the V gene TRBV27, with D unclear. Germline V gene data show CDR1 as MNHEY and CDR2 as SMNVEV (reference sequence). This CDR3 is 15 amino acids long. Trimming stripped 4 bases from V and 0 bases from J, with 10 bases between.

This clone was seen a few times. Other DNA sequences in this sample translate to the same CDR3. V gene TRBV27 combines with J gene TRBJ2-6, with no clear D. CDR1 and CDR2 (germline): MNHEY, SMNVEV (reference sequence). Trimming pared 0 bases from V and 4 bases from J, leaving 1 base between. The CDR3 is 13 amino acids. The CDR3 loop is CASSLSGANVLTF. The CDR3 coding sequence is TGTGCCAGCAGTTTATCCGGGGCCAACGTCCTGACTTTC.

This clone was seen a handful of times. V gene TRBV27 combines with J gene TRBJ2-7; unclear D gene. Trimming took 9 bases from V and 1 from J, leaving 7 bases between them. This CDR3 contains 11 residues. The germline gives CDR1 MNHEY, CDR2 SMNVEV (reference sequence). The CDR3 DNA reads as TGTGCCAGTGGCGATTCCTACGAGCAGTACTTC. Amino acids: CASGDSYEQYF.

This CDR3 reads CASRLYGTSGIVYEQYF. CDR3 coding DNA: TGTGCCAGCAGGCTATACGGGACTAGCGGGATAGTGTACGAGCAGTACTTC. V and J are TRBV28 and TRBJ2-7; 13 bases are shared with TRBD2. The germline gives CDR1 MDHEN, CDR2 SYDVKM. The length of the CDR3 is 17 residues. The ends lost 6 bases at V and 4 bases at J; junction bases unmatched: 12.

The rearrangement links TRBV5-4 to TRBJ2-7; possibly TRBD2 for D (6 bases). V lost 4 bases and J 6 bases, leaving 14 bases between the germline ends. CDR3 length equals 13 residues. The germline gives CDR1 SGHNT, CDR2 YYREEE (reference sequence). The CDR3 region is CASSRAGLGEQYF. For the CDR3, the DNA is TGTGCCAGCAGCCGCGCGGGGCTTGGCGAGCAGTACTTC.

The chain couples TRBV2 to TRBJ2-5; TRBD1 aligns across 8 bases. This CDR3 contains 14 residues. With 4 bases clipped from V and 4 bases from J, the junction kept 5 bases outside the gene matches. Per the germline V gene, CDR1 is SNHLY and CDR2 is FYNNEI. Here the CDR3 DNA reads TGTGCCAGCAGTGCGGCAGGGGGCTCAGAGACCCAGTACTTC. This codes for CASSAAGGSETQYF. The full variable domain, in which reference TRBV2 and TRBJ2-5 provide the parts outside the CDR3, is EPEVTQTPSHQVTQMGQEVILRCVPISNHLYFYWYRQILGQKVEFLVSFYNNEISEKSEIFDDQFSVERPDGSNFTLKIRSTKLEDSAMYFCASSAAGGSETQYFGPGTRLLVL.

V gene TRBV4-2 combines with J gene TRBJ2-1; the match to TRBD1 covers 8 bases. The trim removed 1 base at V and 6 bases at J, leaving 2 bases unmatched. Germline CDR1 reads LGHNA; CDR2 reads YNFKEQ. CDR3 length: 14 amino acids. CDR3 DNA: TGTGCCAGCAGCCAAGGACAGGGGCCCAATGAGCAGTTCTTC. Its protein product is CASSQGQGPNEQFF.

The V and J genes are TRBV5-1 and TRBJ2-1; unclear D gene. CDR1 is SGHRS and CDR2 is YFSETQ in the germline V gene. V was cut by 7 bases and J by 2 bases, with 16 bases left in between. CDR3 length: 15 amino acids. The CDR3 is CASGLGGGTYNEQFF. CDR3 DNA sequence: TGCGCCAGCGGATTAGGTGGCGGTACCTACAATGAGCAGTTCTTC.

The rearrangement links TRBV6-4 to TRBJ2-1, with 8 bases aligning to TRBD2. The trim removed 2 bases at V and 6 bases at J, leaving 6 bases unmatched. The CDR3 contains 15 residues. Germline CDR1 is MRHNA and CDR2 is SNTAGT. CDR3 region: CASSDDPGGSNEQFF. Written as DNA, the CDR3 is TGTGCCAGCAGTGACGACCCGGGAGGGAGCAATGAGCAGTTCTTC.